This TCR beta chain derives from a study of response to subunit inactivated influenza vaccine. General observations from the study: That few new T cells are recruited by each seasonal influenza vaccination was the authors' suggestion.

The CDR3 loop spans 14 amino acids. Germline assignment: CDR1 SGHDN and CDR2 FVKESK. Trimming pared 0 bases from V and 7 bases from J, leaving 10 bases between. This clonotype was seen only a few times. Its antigen is unidentified. From the RT-PCR reads, TCRdb called clonotypes with MiXCR, one entry per CDR3 protein. The table records about 570,000 distinct CDR3 sequences, approximately 10% of them present only once. The sample was PBMCs from blood, taken on the day of vaccination. This clonotype was obtained from a man aged 50-60 years who received an inactivated influenza vaccine. This sequence joins TRBV14 and TRBJ2-1; D uncertain. CDR3 loop: CASSQEWSGNEQFF. In DNA form, the CDR3 reads TGTGCCAGCAGCCAAGAATGGAGTGGGAATGAGCAGTTCTTC.